Listed below are T cell receptor beta chains from one sample, sequenced in a study of T cells in Graves' hyperthyroidism and ophthalmopathy. TCRdb re-called the multiplex PCR reads with MiXCR, one entry per CDR3 protein. The sample carries roughly 200,000 distinct CDR3 sequences, 17% recorded once. Sequencing was carried out using blood. These receptors came from a woman aged 45 to 65 with Graves' hyperthyroidism. CDR3s include the opening cysteine and the closing phenylalanine or tryptophan. A D gene is named only where the DNA matches it firmly. Part of the rows lack a size; the others show once, few, many or a class for expanded clones.

D	size	V	J	DNA	CDR3
TRBD2	.	TRBV10-1	TRBJ2-7	TGCGCCAGCAGTACGACTAGCGGGAGGGGACGTGAGCAGTACTTC	CASSTTSGRGREQYF
TRBD1	many	TRBV27	TRBJ1-4	TGTGCCAGCAGTGAGGACAGGGATAATGAAAAACTGTTTTTT	CASSEDRDNEKLFF
.	many	TRBV7-2	TRBJ2-5	TGTGCCAGCAGCTTAGTCCAGGGCGAGGAGACCCAGTACTTC	CASSLVQGEETQYF
.	many	TRBV18	TRBJ2-7	TGTGCCAGCTCACTTCAGGACTACGAGCAGTACTTC	CASSLQDYEQYF
.	once	TRBV5-1	TRBJ2-7	TGCGCCAGCAGCGGCCTAGCCAGCTCCTACGAGCAGTACTTC	CASSGLASSYEQYF
.	many	TRBV6-1	TRBJ1-2	TGTGCCAGCGAAGAGAGGACACGGACTTGGTACACCTTC	CASEERTRTWYTF
.	many	TRBV28	TRBJ2-5	TGTGCCAGCACTCGCTTAGGCGTTAAAGAGACCCAGTACTTC	CASTRLGVKETQYF
.	many	TRBV28	TRBJ2-5	TGTGCCAGCAGACCTTCCCGAGGGCAACCTCAAGAGACCCAGTACTTC	CASRPSRGQPQETQYF
.	many	TRBV11-3	TRBJ2-2	TGTGCCAGCAGCCTCAGACCTACTCAGGACACCGGGGAGCTGTTTTTT	CASSLRPTQDTGELFF
.	.	TRBV28	TRBJ1-2	TGTGCCAGCAGCCAGGACCGGAACTTTCCGAGGGATGGCTACACCTTC	CASSQDRNFPRDGYTF
.	many	TRBV12-3/TRBV12-4	TRBJ1-1	TGTGCCAGCAGTTTAGACCCCGACGGGGGTGAAGCTTTCTTT	CASSLDPDGGEAFF
.	many	TRBV2	TRBJ2-5	TGTGCCAGCAGGGCCCAAGGGTACCAAGAGACCCAGTACTTC	CASRAQGYQETQYF
TRBD2	many	TRBV18	TRBJ2-7	TGTGCCAGCTCACGCCAAGCGGGAGTTAAGTACGAGCAGTACTTC	CASSRQAGVKYEQYF
.	many	TRBV7-3	TRBJ1-1	TGTGCCAGCAGCCCCATGGGGAGGGGGTTAACTGAAGCTTTCTTT	CASSPMGRGLTEAFF
.	.	TRBV20-1	TRBJ2-7	TGCAGTTCGGGACCCTCCTACGAGCAGTACTTC	CSSGPSYEQYF
TRBD1	few	TRBV14	TRBJ1-6	TGTGCCAGCAGCCAAGAGGGACAGGGGGGTAATTCACCCCTCCACTTT	CASSQEGQGGNSPLHF
.	.	TRBV24-1	TRBJ2-1	TGTGCCACCAGTGATTTGCACACTTTCAATGAGCAGTTCTTC	CATSDLHTFNEQFF
TRBD1	few	TRBV7-3	TRBJ2-7	TGTGCCAGCCGACAGGGGAGCTCCTACGAGCAGTACTTC	CASRQGSSYEQYF
.	.	TRBV28	TRBJ1-4	TGTGCCAGCGGGGGGCGAGATGAAAAACTGTTTTTT	CASGGRDEKLFF
TRBD2	few	TRBV9	TRBJ2-7	TGTGCCAGCAGCGTAGATAGAACTAGCGGCTACGAGCAGTACTTC	CASSVDRTSGYEQYF
TRBD2	few	TRBV5-5	TRBJ2-7	TGTGCCAGCAGCCTAGGGACTAGCGGGAGTCTCGAGCAGTACTTC	CASSLGTSGSLEQYF
.	few	TRBV30	TRBJ2-7	TGTGCCTGGAACGGGGGGCCGTACGAGCAGTACTTC	CAWNGGPYEQYF
.	many	TRBV20-1	TRBJ1-1	TGCAGTGCCCCAGGCGTTGGGGCTAGGAACACTGAAGCTTTCTTT	CSAPGVGARNTEAFF
TRBD2	many	TRBV7-2	TRBJ2-3	TGTGCCAGCAGCTCATTCCTGCGGGAGTCCACAGATACGCAGTATTTT	CASSSFLRESTDTQYF
TRBD1	few	TRBV19	TRBJ1-2	TGTGCCAGTAGTGGGCAGGGACAGCATGGCTACACCTTC	CASSGQGQHGYTF
.	.	TRBV28	TRBJ2-3	TGTGCCACCAAAGGACGGCGAACTAGCACAGATACGCAGTATTTT	CATKGRRTSTDTQYF
TRBD2	.	TRBV7-8	TRBJ2-2	TGTGCCTGCCTTGAGACAGGGTTCCTACTAGCGGGGAAGAACACCGGGGAGCTGTTTTTT	CACLETGFLLAGKNTGELFF
TRBD1	few	TRBV27	TRBJ2-7	TGTGCCAGCAGTTTATCGACAGGGAACGAGCAGTACTTC	CASSLSTGNEQYF
TRBD2	few	TRBV29-1	TRBJ2-3	TGCAGCGTTGAAGACCCACGGCGGGGGATCACAGATACGCAGTATTTT	CSVEDPRRGITDTQYF
TRBD1	many	TRBV20-1	TRBJ1-1	TGCAGTGCTCCGGACAGGCGTTACACTGAAGCTTTCTTT	CSAPDRRYTEAFF
.	.	TRBV3-1	TRBJ1-5	TGTGCCAGCAGCCGGGACCACAGCAATCAGCCCCAGCATTTT	CASSRDHSNQPQHF
.	few	TRBV19	TRBJ2-3	TGTGCCAGTAGAATAGGCGGTTACACAGATACGCAGTATTTT	CASRIGGYTDTQYF
TRBD2	.	TRBV6-1	TRBJ2-1	TGTGCCAGCGTCCGGACTAGCGGGAGGAGTCCCTACAATGAGCAGTTCTTC	CASVRTSGRSPYNEQFF
TRBD2	many	TRBV20-1	TRBJ2-7	TGCAGTGCTAAGCGGGAGGCCGCCATGGACGAGCAGTACTTC	CSAKREAAMDEQYF
.	.	TRBV7-9	TRBJ1-5	TGTGCCAGCAGCCCCCAGACAGGAGAAAATCAGCCCCAGCATTTT	CASSPQTGENQPQHF
.	.	TRBV3-1	TRBJ1-4	TGTGCCAGCAGCCAAGTTCCCCGGGGGACTAATGAAAAACTGTTTTTT	CASSQVPRGTNEKLFF
TRBD2	many	TRBV2	TRBJ2-1	TGTGCCAGCAGTCAACTAGCGGGAGGGGGAAATGAGCAGTTCTTC	CASSQLAGGGNEQFF
.	many	TRBV15	TRBJ1-2	TGTGCCACCAGCAGAGAGGCAGGGAAAGGCTATGGCTACACCTTC	CATSREAGKGYGYTF
.	many	TRBV7-9	TRBJ2-1	TGTGCCAGCAGCCCCGTTAGTGATGAGCAGTTCTTC	CASSPVSDEQFF
TRBD1	many	TRBV11-1	TRBJ2-7	TGTGCCAGCAGCAGAAGACAGGGCGGAGGCCCAGAGCAGTACTTC	CASSRRQGGGPEQYF
.	.	TRBV30	TRBJ1-4	TGTGCCTGGAGTGTAGGGGGGAATGAAAAACTGTTTTTT	CAWSVGGNEKLFF
.	many	TRBV5-4	TRBJ2-7	TGTGCCAGCAGCTTCCCCGGAAACTACGAGCAGTACTTC	CASSFPGNYEQYF
TRBD1	.	TRBV12-3/TRBV12-4	TRBJ1-5	TGTGCCAGCAGCACCCCGGGACAGAATCAGCCCCAGCATTTT	CASSTPGQNQPQHF